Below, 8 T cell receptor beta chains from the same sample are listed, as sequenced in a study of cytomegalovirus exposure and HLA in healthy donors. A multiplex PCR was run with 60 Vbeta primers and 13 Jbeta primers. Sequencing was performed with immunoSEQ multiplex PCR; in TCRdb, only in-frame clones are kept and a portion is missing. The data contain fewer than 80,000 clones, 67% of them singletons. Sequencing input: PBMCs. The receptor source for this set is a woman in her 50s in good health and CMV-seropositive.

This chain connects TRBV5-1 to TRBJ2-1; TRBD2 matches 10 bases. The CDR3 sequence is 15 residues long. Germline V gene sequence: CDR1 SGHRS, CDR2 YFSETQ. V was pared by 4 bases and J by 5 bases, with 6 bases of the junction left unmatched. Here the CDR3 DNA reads TGCGCCAGCAGCATGCTAGCGGGGGTGAACAATGAGCAGTTCTTC. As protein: CASSMLAGVNNEQFF.

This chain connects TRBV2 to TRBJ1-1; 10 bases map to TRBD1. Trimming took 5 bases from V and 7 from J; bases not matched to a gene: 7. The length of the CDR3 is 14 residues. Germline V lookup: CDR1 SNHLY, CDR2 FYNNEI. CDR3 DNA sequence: TGTGCCAGCAGTAAGGACAGGGGGTCCGGTGAAGCTTTCTTT. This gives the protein CASSKDRGSGEAFF.

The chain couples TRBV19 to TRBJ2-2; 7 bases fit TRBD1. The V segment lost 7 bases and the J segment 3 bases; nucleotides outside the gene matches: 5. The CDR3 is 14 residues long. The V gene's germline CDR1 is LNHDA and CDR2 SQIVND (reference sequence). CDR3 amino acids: CASKSGQHTGELFF. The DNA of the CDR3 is TGTGCCAGTAAGTCGGGACAGCACACCGGGGAGCTGTTTTTT.

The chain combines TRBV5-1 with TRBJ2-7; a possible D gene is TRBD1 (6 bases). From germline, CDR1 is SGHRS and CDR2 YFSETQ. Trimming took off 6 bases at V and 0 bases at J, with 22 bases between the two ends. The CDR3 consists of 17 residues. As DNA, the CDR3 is TGCGCCAGCACCCCAATGGGCAGGGGCGATCCCTCCTACGAGCAGTACGTC. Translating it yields CASTPMGRGDPSYEQYV.

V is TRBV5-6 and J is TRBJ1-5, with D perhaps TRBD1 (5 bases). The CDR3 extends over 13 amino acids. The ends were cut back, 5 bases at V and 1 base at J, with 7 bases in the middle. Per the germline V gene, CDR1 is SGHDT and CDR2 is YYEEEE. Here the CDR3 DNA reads TGTGCCAGCAGTCAGGGCAGCAATCAGCCCCAGCATTTT. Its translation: CASSQGSNQPQHF.

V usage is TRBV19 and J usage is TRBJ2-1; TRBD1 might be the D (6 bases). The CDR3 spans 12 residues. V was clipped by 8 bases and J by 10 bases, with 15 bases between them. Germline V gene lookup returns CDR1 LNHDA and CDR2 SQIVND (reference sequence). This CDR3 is CASSSRDTEQFF. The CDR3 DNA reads TGTGCCAGTTCCTCTCGGGACACCGAGCAGTTCTTC.

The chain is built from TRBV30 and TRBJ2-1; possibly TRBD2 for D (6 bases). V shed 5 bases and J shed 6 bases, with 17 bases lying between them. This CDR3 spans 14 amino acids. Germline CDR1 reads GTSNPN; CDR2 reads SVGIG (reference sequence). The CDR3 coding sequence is TGTGCCTGGGGCGAGTTAATGGGACTCAATGAGCAGTTCTTC. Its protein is CAWGELMGLNEQFF.

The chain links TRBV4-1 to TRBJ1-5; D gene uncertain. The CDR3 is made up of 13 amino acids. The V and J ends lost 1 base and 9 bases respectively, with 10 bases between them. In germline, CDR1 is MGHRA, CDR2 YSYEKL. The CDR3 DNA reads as TGCGCCAGCAGCCAAGGGGCCGCTGGGCCCCAGCATTTT. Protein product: CASSQGAAGPQHF.